Presented here are 17 T cell receptor beta chains from one specimen sequenced in a study of T cell repertoires in cytomegalovirus infection. TCRdb analysed the reads with MiXCR anew, one entry per CDR3 protein. Among just under 500,000 distinct CDR3 sequences listed, roughly a third were seen once. Antigens of these TCRs are unknown. Sequencing used cultured PBMCs, obtained from culture after CMV antigen stimulation. The receptors derive from a human donor in good health (CMV status not recorded). Some clones in this sample may be carry-over from other donors' samples.

The chain couples TRBV12-3 or TRBV12-4 to TRBJ1-1; D might be TRBD1 (6 bases). The CDR3 contains 14 residues. Trimming left V 2 bases short and J 8 bases short, with 15 bases between. The CDR3 DNA is TGTGCCAGCAGTTTAACGTTGCAGGGGCAGGAAGCTTTCTTT. Amino acid sequence: CASSLTLQGQEAFF.

This sequence joins TRBV6-1 and TRBJ2-1; D remains ambiguous. CDR1 and CDR2 (germline): MNHNS, SASEGT. The CDR3 runs to 13 residues. V was cut by 5 bases and J by 7 bases, with 12 bases left in between. The CDR3 loop reads CASSSFTLNEQFF. CDR3 nucleotide sequence: TGTGCCAGCAGTTCTTTCACCTTAAATGAGCAGTTCTTC.

Remarks on this clonotype: Because it lacks the conserved phenylalanine or tryptophan at the end, this CDR3 is likely a read error. The V gene is TRBV6-1, the J gene TRBJ2-7; TRBD1 aligns across 11 bases. Per the germline V gene, CDR1 is MNHNS and CDR2 is SASEGT. The CDR3 has 15 residues. With 3 bases clipped from V and 5 bases from J, the junction kept 6 bases outside the gene matches. CDR3 DNA: TGTGCCAGCAGTGAGCCGGGACAGGGGGTTGACGAGCAGTACTCC. As protein: CASSEPGQGVDEQYS.

The chain couples TRBV10-3 to TRBJ2-3, with TRBD2 matching over 8 bases. Germline CDR1 ENHRY, CDR2 SYGVKD. The CDR3 consists of 16 residues. Unmatched junction bases numbered 6, after V lost 0 bases and J lost 4 bases. The CDR3 region is CAISESAAGAADTQYF. The CDR3 DNA reads TGTGCCATCAGTGAGTCAGCAGCGGGAGCGGCAGATACGCAGTATTTT.

A single count supports this clonotype. This chain connects TRBV28 to TRBJ2-7, with a possible D match to TRBD2 (5 bases). Deletions cut 5 bases from V and 7 bases from J, with 9 bases between. The CDR3 sequence is 11 residues long. Looked up from germline, CDR1 is MDHEN and CDR2 is SYDVKM. The CDR3, as DNA: TGTGCCAGCAGTACTAGGTGGGAGCAGTACTTC. It is translated as CASSTRWEQYF. Based on the CDR3 plus reference TRBV28 and TRBJ2-7, the full variable domain is DVKVTQSSRYLVKRTGEKVFLECVQDMDHENMFWYRQDPGLGLRLIYFSYDVKMKEKGDIPEGYSVSREKKERFSLILESASTNQTSMYLCASSTRWEQYFGPGTRLTVT.

The CDR3 DNA sequence: TGCAGTGCTAGACAGGGGGCAAGAGAGGATGGCTACACCTTC. Protein sequence: CSARQGAREDGYTF. The gene calls are TRBV20-1 and TRBJ1-2; 8 bases agree with TRBD1. The CDR3 length is 14 residues. Germline lookup yields CDR1 DFQATT and CDR2 SNEGSKA (reference sequence). V lost 2 bases to trimming and J lost 6 bases; unmatched junction nucleotides: 8.

This clonotype has only a few counts. The CDR3 spells CASSQDRKLGTSEGNTIYF. The CDR3 nucleotides are TGCGCCAGCAGCCAAGATCGTAAACTTGGGACATCGGAAGGAAACACCATATATTTT. The J gene is TRBJ1-3, the V gene TRBV4-1; D may be TRBD1 (6 bases). This CDR3 region has 19 residues. The germline V and J ends were trimmed by 0 bases and 4 bases, with 22 bases remaining between them. Germline CDR1 reads MGHRA; CDR2 reads YSYEKL.

The chain is built from TRBV19 and TRBJ1-1; possibly TRBD1 for D (5 bases). CDR1 LNHDA and CDR2 SQIVND come from the germline V gene (reference sequence). CDR3 length equals 18 residues. V was cut by 0 bases and J by 2 bases, with 19 bases left in between. The CDR3 sequence: CASSIDREWGTLNTEAFF. In DNA, the CDR3 is TGTGCCAGTAGTATAGACAGGGAATGGGGGACCTTAAACACTGAAGCTTTCTTT.

This clonotype occurred a few times. The gene calls are TRBV19 and TRBJ1-5; 9 bases match TRBD1. In germline, CDR1 is LNHDA, CDR2 SQIVND (reference sequence). This CDR3 has 15 amino acids. The J segment lost 4 bases and the V segment lost 10 bases, leaving 11 bases of the junction unmatched. The DNA of the CDR3 is TGTGCCACCCGGCAGGGACAGGGTTGGAATCAGCCCCAGCATTTT. Protein product: CATRQGQGWNQPQHF.

This clonotype was seen only a few times. One end of the junction does not line up with germline, which may come from a read error. The gene calls are TRBV7-7 and TRBJ2-3; TRBD2 matches 9 bases. Germline V gene lookup returns CDR1 SSHAT and CDR2 FNYEAQ (reference sequence). The CDR3 extends over 18 amino acids. CDR3 sequence (DNA): TGTGCTAGCAGCTTCAGGGCTAGCGGGAACCCTAGCACAGATACGCAGTATTTT. It yields the protein CASSFRASGNPSTDTQYF.

The chain couples TRBV5-5 to TRBJ2-1; 7 bases align to TRBD2. The J segment lost 5 bases and the V segment lost 7 bases, leaving 9 bases of the junction unmatched. CDR3 size: 14 residues. Germline-derived CDR1 and CDR2 are SGHKS and YYEKEE (reference sequence). CDR3 in DNA: TGTGCCAGCGGTTCCCAAGCGGGGAACAATGAGCAGTTCTTC. Its protein is CASGSQAGNNEQFF.

This clonotype was detected a few times. One junction end does not reproduce the germline sequence, and a read error may be involved. The genes are TRBV5-3 and TRBJ2-3; 9 bases align to TRBD2. TRBV5-3 is identified as an open reading frame with a role that is uncertain. This CDR3 has 16 amino acids. The CDR3 here is CASSWGRTSGTDTQYF. CDR3 nucleotide sequence: TGTGCCAGCAGCTGGGGGCGGACTAGCGGCACAGATACGCAGTATTTT.

V usage is TRBV2 and J usage is TRBJ2-7; D is possibly TRBD1 or TRBD2 (6 bases each). The germline CDR1 and CDR2 sequences are SNHLY and FYNNEI. V gave up 6 bases and J gave up 6 bases, with 12 bases separating them. This CDR3 is 12 amino acids long. Here the CDR3 DNA reads TGTGCCAGCAGACTAGGAGGGGGCGAGCAGTACTTC. Translation: CASRLGGGEQYF.

With respect to this clonotype: A much larger clone differs by one base, so this may be a read error. This chain links TRBV4-1 with TRBJ2-3; a possible D gene is TRBD2 (6 bases). CDR3 size: 15 residues. Germline V gene sequence: CDR1 MGHRA, CDR2 YSYEKL. The CDR3 DNA reads TGCACCAGCAGCCTCCGGGCTAGCGGCACAGATACGCAGTATTTT. Translated: CTSSLRASGTDTQYF.

This clonotype was counted at least ten times. This chain uses TRBV27 with TRBJ2-6; 9 bases are shared with TRBD1. V shed 6 bases, J shed 0 bases, and the junction held 3 bases outside the gene matches. CDR3 length equals 16 residues. Per the germline V gene, CDR1 is MNHEY and CDR2 is SMNVEV (reference sequence). In nucleotides, the CDR3 is TGTGCCAGCAGACAGGGGGCGAGCTCTGGGGCCAACGTCCTGACTTTC. It encodes CASRQGASSGANVLTF.

The V gene is TRBV5-1, the J gene TRBJ2-2, with D perhaps TRBD2 (5 bases). The CDR3 is made up of 14 amino acids. Germline V CDR1 and CDR2: SGHRS, YFSETQ. The germline V and J ends were trimmed by 5 bases and 2 bases, with 10 bases remaining between them. This chain's CDR3 is CASRREINTGELFF. As DNA, the CDR3 is TGCGCCAGCAGGAGGGAGATCAACACCGGGGAGCTGTTTTTT.

This clonotype was counted once. The genes are TRBV7-4 and TRBJ1-1; no firm D call. Germline values: CDR1 SGHVT, CDR2 SQSDAQ. Trimming removed 3 bases from V and 10 bases from J, with 15 bases in between. The CDR3 sequence is 13 residues long. CDR3 region: CASSLSLRSGAFF. In DNA, the CDR3 is TGTGCCAGCAGCTTGTCTCTGAGGTCCGGAGCTTTCTTT.